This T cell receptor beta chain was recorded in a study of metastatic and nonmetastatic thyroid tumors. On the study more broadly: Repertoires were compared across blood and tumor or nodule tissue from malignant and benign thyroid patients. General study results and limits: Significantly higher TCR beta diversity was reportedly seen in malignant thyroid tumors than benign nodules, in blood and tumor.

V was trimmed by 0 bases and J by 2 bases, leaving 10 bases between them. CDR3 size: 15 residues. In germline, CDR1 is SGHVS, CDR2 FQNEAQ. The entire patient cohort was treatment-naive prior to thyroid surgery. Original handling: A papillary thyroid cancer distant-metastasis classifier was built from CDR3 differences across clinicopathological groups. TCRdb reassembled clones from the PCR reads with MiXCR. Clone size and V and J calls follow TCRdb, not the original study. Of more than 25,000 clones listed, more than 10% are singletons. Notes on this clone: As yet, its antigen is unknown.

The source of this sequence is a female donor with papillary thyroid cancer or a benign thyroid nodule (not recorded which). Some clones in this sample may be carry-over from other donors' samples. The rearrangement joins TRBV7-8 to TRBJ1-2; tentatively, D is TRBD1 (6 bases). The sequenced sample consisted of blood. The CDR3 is CASSLAGGINYGYTF. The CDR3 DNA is TGTGCCAGCAGCTTAGCGGGGGGCATCAACTATGGCTACACCTTC.